These 21 T cell receptor beta chains originate from one sample sequenced in a study of spatial heterogeneity in lung cancer. MiXCR was run by TCRdb on the 5' RACE reads, yielding one entry per CDR3 protein. The data show under 150,000 distinct CDR3 sequences, 9% to 15% seen once. As to time point: blood at routine non-recurrence follow-up after resection. Sequencing was performed on whole RNA extracted from tumor and nontumor lung tissue, or from frozen PBMC, and the material was left unsorted. The sequencing here drew on PBMCs, taken at follow-up. All receptors come from a male donor with early-stage non-small cell lung cancer.

In the case of this clonotype: This may come from a read error, since a much larger clone is one base off. This rearrangement joins TRBV5-1 to TRBJ2-5; possibly TRBD1 for D (6 bases). CDR1 and CDR2 from the germline V gene are SGHRS and YFSETQ. The CDR3 is 12 amino acids. This CDR3 is CASSTGQEIQYF. Written as DNA, the CDR3 is TGCGCCAGCTCCACAGGGCAAGAGATCCAGTACTTC.

V and J are TRBV28 and TRBJ2-7, with TRBD1 matching 9 bases. The CDR3 totals 15 residues. Germline V gene lookup returns CDR1 MDHEN and CDR2 SYDVKM. V lost 8 bases to trimming and J lost 7 bases; unmatched junction nucleotides: 15. CDR3 amino acids: CASSQPGTGSFEQYF. In DNA form, the CDR3 reads TGTGCCAGCTCCCAGCCGGGGACAGGGTCCTTTGAGCAGTACTTC.

This sequence joins TRBV7-8 and TRBJ2-3; 9 bases align to TRBD2. Per germline, CDR1 SGHVS and CDR2 FQNEAQ. Germline trimming cut 8 bases from V and 4 bases from J; bases unmatched to any gene: 4. There are 13 residues in the CDR3. The DNA of the CDR3 is TGTGCCAGCGGAAGCGGGGGGCCAGATACGCAGTATTTT. It codes for CASGSGGPDTQYF.

The sample holds many counts of this clonotype. V gene TRBV29-1 combines with J gene TRBJ2-7; TRBD1 matches 12 bases. The CDR3 extends over 13 amino acids. CDR1 and CDR2 (germline): SQVTM, ANQGSEA. Trimming removed 3 bases from V and 5 bases from J; junction bases left unmatched: 2. The CDR3 is CSVEGQGANEQYF. Here the CDR3 DNA reads TGCAGCGTTGAGGGACAGGGGGCGAACGAGCAGTACTTC.

The chain uses TRBV5-1 and TRBJ2-5; no reliable D call. The germline V and J ends were trimmed by 2 bases and 7 bases, with 12 bases remaining between them. The CDR3 sequence is 13 residues long. CDR1 is SGHRS and CDR2 is YFSETQ in the germline V gene. The chain's CDR3 is CASSFGLEGTQYF. The CDR3 DNA reads as TGCGCCAGCAGCTTTGGTCTCGAAGGGACCCAGTACTTC.

This clonotype was picked up a small number of times. The CDR3 nucleotides are TGTGCCAGCAGGGAACCTAGGGGCAATCAGCCCCAGCATTTT. Protein sequence: CASREPRGNQPQHF. The chain links TRBV6-5 to TRBJ1-5; D uncertain. Trimming removed 6 bases at V and 2 bases at J, with 11 bases between. The length of the CDR3 is 14 residues. Germline CDR1 MNHEY, CDR2 SVGAGI.

This clonotype appeared a few times. The chain recombines TRBV11-2 with TRBJ2-1, with 9 bases identical to TRBD2. CDR3 length equals 15 residues. With 4 bases clipped from V and 4 bases from J, the junction kept 5 bases outside the gene matches. Germline CDR1 is SGHAT and CDR2 is FQNNGV. CDR3 in DNA: TGTGCCAGCAGCTACCTAGCGGGGAAATACAATGAGCAGTTCTTC. Residues: CASSYLAGKYNEQFF.

The genes are TRBV10-3 and TRBJ2-3, with 12 bases aligning to TRBD2. The trim removed 5 bases at V and 0 bases at J, leaving 6 bases unmatched. Germline CDR1 and CDR2: ENHRY and SYGVKD. CDR3 length: 17 amino acids. The CDR3 sequence: CAISTGLAGSSTDTQYF. The CDR3 DNA is TGTGCCATCAGTACCGGACTAGCGGGGTCTAGCACAGATACGCAGTATTTT.

This clonotype appeared many times. This chain connects TRBV7-6 to TRBJ1-6, with TRBD1 matching 7 bases. Germline CDR1 reads SGHVS; CDR2 reads FNYEAQ. J was trimmed by 16 bases and V by 4 bases; bases with no gene match: 10. The CDR3 consists of 13 residues. CDR3 in amino acids: CASSSRTGLILHF. CDR3 DNA: TGTGCCAGCAGCTCTAGGACAGGTTTAATACTCCACTTT.

A few counts support this clonotype. The V and J genes are TRBV10-3 and TRBJ2-1; D is unclear. Deletions cut 3 bases from V and 8 bases from J, with 11 bases between. Germline CDR1 is ENHRY and CDR2 is SYGVKD. CDR3 length equals 13 residues. In nucleotides, the CDR3 is TGTGCCATCAGTGATGGTAGTCGCGATGAGCAGTTCTTC. Amino acids: CAISDGSRDEQFF.

Notes on this clonotype: Germline is not matched at one junction end, which may reflect a read error. This chain uses TRBV6-2 or TRBV6-3 with TRBJ1-2; possibly TRBD1 for D (5 bases). The CDR3 is 17 residues long. The germline gives CDR1 MNHEY, CDR2 SVGEGT. CDR3 region: CASSYSLRSGDNYGNTF. The CDR3 coding sequence is TGTGCCAGCAGTTACTCCTTAAGGTCGGGGGATAACTATGGCAACACCTTC.

This clonotype was observed a handful of times. The chain is built from TRBV6-6 and TRBJ2-7; 9 bases match TRBD1. There are 15 residues in the CDR3. V trimming: 6 bases; J trimming: 5 bases; junction bases outside the gene matches: 11. Germline V CDR1 and CDR2: MNHNY, SVGAGI (reference sequence). The CDR3 coding sequence is TGTGCCAGCAGCCTCCCCGGGACAGGGTCGAACGAGCAGTACTTC. This encodes CASSLPGTGSNEQYF.

V gene TRBV12-3 or TRBV12-4 combines with J gene TRBJ1-2, with D tentatively TRBD1 (6 bases). The CDR3 sequence is 16 residues long. V shed 5 bases and J shed 4 bases, with 20 bases lying between them. As DNA, the CDR3 is TGTGCCAGCAGTCCGAACTCACAGGGAATGTTCTATGGCTACACCTTC. Its translation is CASSPNSQGMFYGYTF.

There are a few counts of this clonotype. The V and J genes are TRBV5-1 and TRBJ1-6; D possibly corresponds to TRBD1 (5 bases). In germline, CDR1 is SGHRS, CDR2 YFSETQ. CDR3 size: 15 residues. V lost 7 bases to trimming and J lost 4 bases, with 15 bases between them. The CDR3 coding sequence is TGCGCCAGCGCTACAGGCGCGAGGTATAATTCACCCCTCCACTTT. Its protein is CASATGARYNSPLHF.

This clonotype has a single count. This chain joins TRBV7-9 and TRBJ2-2; TRBD1 matches at 7 bases. The trim removed 8 bases at V and 8 bases at J, leaving 14 bases unmatched. CDR3 length equals 15 residues. Germline CDR1 is SEHNR and CDR2 is FQNEAQ (reference sequence). Here the CDR3 reads CASGDRARPSGELFF. The CDR3 coding sequence is TGTGCCAGCGGAGACAGGGCGCGGCCTTCAGGGGAGCTGTTTTTT. The full variable domain, in which reference TRBV7-9 and TRBJ2-2 provide the parts outside the CDR3, is DTGVSQNPRHKITKRGQNVTFRCDPISEHNRLYWYRQTLGQGPEFLTYFQNEAQLEKSRLLSDRFSAERPKGSFSTLEIQRTEQGDSAMYLCASGDRARPSGELFFGEGSRLTVL.

This clonotype has only a few counts. This sequence joins TRBV7-9 and TRBJ1-2, with D maybe TRBD1 (6 bases). Trimming stripped 5 bases from V and 2 bases from J, with 12 bases between. This CDR3 region has 14 residues. Germline V CDR1 and CDR2: SEHNR, FQNEAQ (reference sequence). The CDR3 DNA sequence: TGTGCCAGCAGCCTCACACAGGGAAACTATGGCTACACCTTC. Its protein product is CASSLTQGNYGYTF.

The rearrangement joins TRBV28 to TRBJ2-5, with D tentatively TRBD2 (5 bases). CDR3 length: 15 amino acids. Germline V gene lookup returns CDR1 MDHEN and CDR2 SYDVKM. With 3 bases removed from V and 5 bases from J, the gap between germline ends came to 16 bases. The CDR3 region has the DNA TGTGCCAGCAGTTTTTCCCTCGGGAAGCTGGAGACCCAGTACTTC. The encoded protein is CASSFSLGKLETQYF.

This clonotype was detected a few times. This chain's CDR3 is CASSLMGTDTQYF. The CDR3 DNA is TGCGCCAGCAGCTTGATGGGCACAGATACGCAGTATTTT. The rearrangement links TRBV5-1 to TRBJ2-3; D unresolved. Trimming pared 1 base from V and 1 base from J, leaving 4 bases between. Germline V lookup: CDR1 SGHRS, CDR2 YFSETQ. This CDR3 is 13 amino acids long.

This clonotype appeared a few times. The rearrangement joins TRBV19 to TRBJ1-5, with a weak D call TRBD1 (5 bases). V was cut by 3 bases and J by 7 bases, with 13 bases left in between. Germline V lookup: CDR1 LNHDA, CDR2 SQIVND (reference sequence). The CDR3 runs to 14 residues. The CDR3 reads CASSIWGTHQPQHF. CDR3 bases: TGTGCCAGTAGTATTTGGGGGACCCACCAGCCCCAGCATTTT.

This clonotype came up many times. This rearrangement joins TRBV5-1 to TRBJ1-1; no definite D call. V lost 4 bases and J 12 bases, leaving 19 bases between the germline ends. Germline-derived CDR1 and CDR2 are SGHRS and YFSETQ. This CDR3 is 13 amino acids long. DNA for the CDR3: TGCGCCAGCAGCCTTGAGAGCCTCGGTGCGACTTTCTTT. Translating gives CASSLESLGATFF. Full variable domain (remainder filled in from reference TRBV5-1 and TRBJ1-1): KAGVTQTPRYLIKTRGQQVTLSCSPISGHRSVSWYQQTPGQGLQFLFEYFSETQRNKGNFPGRFSGRQFSNSRSEMNVSTLELGDSALYLCASSLESLGATFFGQGTRLTVV.

This clonotype was observed a few times. The CDR3 nucleotides are TGCGCCAGCAGTGACGGACAGGCTAACTATGGCTACACCTTC. Translated, it gives CASSDGQANYGYTF. The V and J genes are TRBV10-1 and TRBJ1-2; 7 nucleotides line up with TRBD1. The ends lost 3 bases at V and 0 bases at J; junction bases unmatched: 1. Germline assignment: CDR1 WNHNN and CDR2 SYGVQD (reference sequence). This CDR3 is built from 14 residues.